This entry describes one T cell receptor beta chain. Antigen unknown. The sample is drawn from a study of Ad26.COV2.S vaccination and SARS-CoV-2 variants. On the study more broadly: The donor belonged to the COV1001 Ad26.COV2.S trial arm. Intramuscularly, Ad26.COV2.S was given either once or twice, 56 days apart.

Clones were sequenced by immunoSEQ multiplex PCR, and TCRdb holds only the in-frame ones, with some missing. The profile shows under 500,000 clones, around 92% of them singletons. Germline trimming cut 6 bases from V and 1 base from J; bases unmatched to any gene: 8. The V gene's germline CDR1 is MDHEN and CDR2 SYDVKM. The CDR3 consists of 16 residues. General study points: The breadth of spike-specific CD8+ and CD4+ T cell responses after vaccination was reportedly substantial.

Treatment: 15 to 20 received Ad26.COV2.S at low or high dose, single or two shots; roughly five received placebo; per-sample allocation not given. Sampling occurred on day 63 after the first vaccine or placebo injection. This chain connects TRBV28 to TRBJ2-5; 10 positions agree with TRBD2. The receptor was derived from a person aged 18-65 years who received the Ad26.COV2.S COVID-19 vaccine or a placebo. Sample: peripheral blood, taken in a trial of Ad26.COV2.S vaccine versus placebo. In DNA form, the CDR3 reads TGTGCCAGCAGAAGGGTTAGCGGGGGGACCCAAGAGACCCAGTACTTC. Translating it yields CASRRVSGGTQETQYF.